The sequence of this T cell receptor (beta chain) was determined in a study of tumor-infiltrating lymphocytes in primary liver carcinoma. About the research overall: The study enrolled male and female patients aged 30 to 69 years.

The source material, 20-30 mg of unsorted bulk tissue, was used to co-extract RNA and DNA. General observations from the study: The study found tumor-adjacent and tumor-blood pairs overlapped less than tumor region pairs. Tumor samples exhibited a significantly greater top-250-clone fraction than blood samples (p = 0.039).

The CDR3 length is 13 residues. CDR1 and CDR2 from the germline V gene are SGHKS and YYEKEE (reference sequence). Total RNA amounting to around 450 ng was the source from which TCR beta cDNA was made with a constant-region primer. ARM-PCR, slightly modified, supplied the TCR beta libraries through three nested multiplex PCR rounds. Two initial PCR rounds of around 10 cycles each paired TRBV1-TRBV30 forward primers with a C-beta reverse primer. TCRdb passed the multiplex PCR reads through MiXCR, listing each CDR3 protein once. The sample contains about 100,000 distinct CDR3 sequences, around 68% of which appear only once. This clonotype was found a few times. Antigen: not known. A much larger clone differs by one base, so this may be a read error.

The specimen was tumor-adjacent normal liver tissue. The clonotype was recovered from a man aged 40-50 years with primary liver carcinoma and hepatitis B virus infection. V gene TRBV5-5 combines with J gene TRBJ2-1; 8 bases align to TRBD1. The CDR3 sequence is CVSSLGQANEQFF. For the CDR3, the DNA is TGTGTCAGCAGCTTGGGACAGGCCAATGAGCAGTTCTTC.